The clone carrying this T cell receptor beta chain occurred a few times. What it recognizes is unknown. Each TCR beta cDNA library carried unique molecular identifiers. cDNA molecules numbering some 500,000 came from approximately 1 to 10 million T cells. TCRdb analysed the PCR reads with MiXCR anew, one entry per CDR3 protein. The table includes 380,000 or so distinct CDR3 sequences, less than 35% detected once. The data derive from a study of post-analysis software for immune sequencing data. Study observations and caveats: There was significantly lower normalized Chao1 diversity in multiple sclerosis patients than in controls. TRBV segments more frequent in patients than in controls numbered roughly 5 and included TRBV5-6, TRBV5-1 and TRBV20-1.

CDR3 size: 13 residues. CDR1 is SGHKS, CDR2 YYEKEE, per germline (reference sequence). Deletions cut 2 bases from V and 4 bases from J, with 9 bases between. The sequenced sample was blood. This TCR was sampled from a girl aged 5 to 17 with multiple sclerosis. The rearrangement joins TRBV5-5 to TRBJ1-1, with unresolved D. CDR3 sequence reads: CASSFDPSTEAFF. DNA of the CDR3: TGTGCCAGCAGCTTCGACCCTAGCACTGAAGCTTTCTTT.